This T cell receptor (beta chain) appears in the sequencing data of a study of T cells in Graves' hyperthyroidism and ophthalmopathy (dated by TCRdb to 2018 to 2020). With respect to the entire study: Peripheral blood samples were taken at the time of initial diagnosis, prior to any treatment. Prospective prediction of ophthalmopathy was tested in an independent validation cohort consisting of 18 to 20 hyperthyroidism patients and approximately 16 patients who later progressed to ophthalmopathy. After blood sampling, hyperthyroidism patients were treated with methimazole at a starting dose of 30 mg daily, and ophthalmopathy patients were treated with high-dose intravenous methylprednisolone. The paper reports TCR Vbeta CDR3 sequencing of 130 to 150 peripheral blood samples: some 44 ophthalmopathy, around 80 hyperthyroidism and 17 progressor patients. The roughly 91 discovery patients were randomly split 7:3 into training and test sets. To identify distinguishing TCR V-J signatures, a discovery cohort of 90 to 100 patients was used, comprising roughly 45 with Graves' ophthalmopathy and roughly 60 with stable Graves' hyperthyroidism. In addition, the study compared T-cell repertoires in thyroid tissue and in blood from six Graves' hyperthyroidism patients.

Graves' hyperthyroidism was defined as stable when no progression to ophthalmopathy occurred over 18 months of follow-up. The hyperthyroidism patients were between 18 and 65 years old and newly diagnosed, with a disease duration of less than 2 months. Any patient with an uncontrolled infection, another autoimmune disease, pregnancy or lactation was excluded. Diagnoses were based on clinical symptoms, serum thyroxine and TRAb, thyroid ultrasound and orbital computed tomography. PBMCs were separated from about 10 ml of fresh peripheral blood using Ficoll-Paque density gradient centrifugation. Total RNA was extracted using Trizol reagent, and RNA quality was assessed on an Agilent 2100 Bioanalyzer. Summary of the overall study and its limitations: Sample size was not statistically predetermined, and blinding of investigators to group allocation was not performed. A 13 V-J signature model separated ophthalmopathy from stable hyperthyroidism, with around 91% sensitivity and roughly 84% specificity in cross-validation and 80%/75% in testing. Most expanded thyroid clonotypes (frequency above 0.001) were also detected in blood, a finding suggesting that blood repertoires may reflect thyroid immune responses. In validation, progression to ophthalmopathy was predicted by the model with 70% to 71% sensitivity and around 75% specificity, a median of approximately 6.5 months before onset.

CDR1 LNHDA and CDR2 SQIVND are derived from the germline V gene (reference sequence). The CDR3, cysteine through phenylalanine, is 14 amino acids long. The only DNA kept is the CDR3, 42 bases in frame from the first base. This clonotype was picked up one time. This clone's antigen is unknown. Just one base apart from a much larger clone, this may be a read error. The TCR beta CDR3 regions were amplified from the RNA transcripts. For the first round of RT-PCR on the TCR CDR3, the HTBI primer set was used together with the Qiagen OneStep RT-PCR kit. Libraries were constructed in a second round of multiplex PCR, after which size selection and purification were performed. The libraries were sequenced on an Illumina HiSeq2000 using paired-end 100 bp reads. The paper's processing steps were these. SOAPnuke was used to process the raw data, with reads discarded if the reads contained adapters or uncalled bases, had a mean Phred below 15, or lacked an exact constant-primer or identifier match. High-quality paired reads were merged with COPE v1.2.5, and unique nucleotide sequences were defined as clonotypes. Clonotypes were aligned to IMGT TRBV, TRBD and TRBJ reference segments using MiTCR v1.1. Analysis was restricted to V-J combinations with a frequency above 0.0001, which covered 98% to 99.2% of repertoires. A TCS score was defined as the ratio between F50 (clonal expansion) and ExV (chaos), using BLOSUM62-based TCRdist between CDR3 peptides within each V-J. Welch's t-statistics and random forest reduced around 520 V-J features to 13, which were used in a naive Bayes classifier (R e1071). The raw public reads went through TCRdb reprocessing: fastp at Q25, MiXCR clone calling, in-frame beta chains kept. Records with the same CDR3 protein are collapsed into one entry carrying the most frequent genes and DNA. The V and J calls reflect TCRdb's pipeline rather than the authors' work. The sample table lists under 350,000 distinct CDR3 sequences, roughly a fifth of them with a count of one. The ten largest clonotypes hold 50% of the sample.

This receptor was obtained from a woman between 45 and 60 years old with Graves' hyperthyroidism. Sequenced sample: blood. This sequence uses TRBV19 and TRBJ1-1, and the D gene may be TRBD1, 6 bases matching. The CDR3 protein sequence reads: CASSIGGQNTEALF. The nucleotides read TGTGCCAGTAGTATAGGAGGACAGAACACTGAAGCTCTCTTT.